The 29 T cell receptor beta chains listed next were all sequenced from one sample in a study of T cells in Graves' hyperthyroidism and ophthalmopathy. The source material, RNA transcripts, was used to amplify TCR beta CDR3 regions. HTBI primers were the set used in a first-round RT-PCR of the TCR CDR3. Each CDR3 protein gets one entry after TCRdb re-called the multiplex PCR reads with MiXCR. The sample has hundreds of thousands of distinct CDR3 sequences; roughly 14% are singletons. What was sequenced was blood. The origin of the receptors is a woman aged 25 to 45 with Graves' hyperthyroidism.

This clonotype was observed a few times. The chain recombines TRBV11-2 with TRBJ2-2; D is unclear. The CDR3 is 13 residues long. V was pared by 5 bases and J by 5 bases, with 9 bases between. The germline V gene encodes CDR1 SGHAT and CDR2 FQNNGV. The CDR3 nucleotides are TGTGCCAGCAGCCCGTCCACTACCGGGGAGCTGTTTTTT. The encoded protein is CASSPSTTGELFF.

This clonotype was picked up many times. The chain joins TRBV7-2 to TRBJ2-5; 13 positions agree with TRBD2. V gave up 5 bases and J gave up 4 bases; unmatched junction bases: 4. Germline V gene data show CDR1 as SGHTA and CDR2 as FQGNSA. CDR3 length: 15 residues. CDR3 coding DNA: TGTGCCAGCAGCCGAACTAGCGGGAGGGGAGAGACCCAGTACTTC. As protein: CASSRTSGRGETQYF.

This clonotype was seen at least ten times. The V and J genes are TRBV12-3 or TRBV12-4 and TRBJ1-1; D ambiguous. CDR3 length: 11 residues. Trimming shortened V by 3 bases and J by 10 bases, and 9 bases separated the two germline ends. For the CDR3, the DNA is TGTGCCAGCAGTTTCATTGGAGTAGCTTTCTTT. Protein product: CASSFIGVAFF.

This clonotype was observed many times. V and J are TRBV12-3 or TRBV12-4 and TRBJ2-5; D call uncertain. The CDR3 is 11 amino acids. Trimming removed 2 bases from V and 5 bases from J, with 3 bases in between. The CDR3 here is CASSLTETQYF. Written as DNA, the CDR3 is TGTGCCAGCAGTTTAACGGAGACCCAGTACTTC.

The CDR3 coding sequence is TGTGCCAGCTCACTCGGACTAGCGGGAAGAATTGAGCAGTTCTTC. Protein sequence: CASSLGLAGRIEQFF. This chain uses TRBV18 with TRBJ2-1; 12 nucleotides agree with TRBD2. The CDR3 spans 15 residues. CDR1 is KGHSH and CDR2 is LQKENI in the germline V gene. The trim removed 4 bases at V and 9 bases at J, leaving 7 bases unmatched.

This clonotype came up many times. The chain uses TRBV28 and TRBJ2-7; 9 nucleotides line up with TRBD1. V trimming: 8 bases; J trimming: 5 bases; junction bases outside the gene matches: 10. The length of the CDR3 is 14 residues. The germline gives CDR1 MDHEN, CDR2 SYDVKM. In DNA, the CDR3 is TGTGCCAGCCGGCGAATTGGGACAGGGAACGAGCAGTACTTC. Residues: CASRRIGTGNEQYF.

This clonotype came up many times. The CDR3 protein is CSARGPVGETQYF. The CDR3 coding sequence is TGCAGTGCTAGAGGGCCCGTGGGGGAGACCCAGTACTTC. The rearrangement joins TRBV20-1 to TRBJ2-5; D uncertain. Trimming left V 1 base short and J 5 bases short, with 11 bases between. The CDR3 is 13 residues long. Germline V CDR1 and CDR2: DFQATT, SNEGSKA (reference sequence).

The chain has TRBV3-1 and TRBJ1-1; a weak D match, TRBD1 (5 bases). V was shortened by 1 base and J by 4 bases, with 16 bases between the two germline ends. The CDR3 sequence is 16 residues long. Germline V CDR1 and CDR2: LGHDT, YNNKEL (reference sequence). The CDR3 DNA sequence: TGTGCCAGCAGCCAAGGCGGGGCAAGAACTGGCACTGAAGCTTTCTTT. Its translation: CASSQGGARTGTEAFF. Full variable domain (outside the CDR3, taken from reference TRBV3-1 and TRBJ1-1): DTAVSQTPKYLVTQMGNDKSIKCEQNLGHDTMYWYKQDSKKFLKIMFSYNNKELIINETVPNRFSPKSPDKAHLNLHINSLELGDSAVYFCASSQGGARTGTEAFFGQGTRLTVV.

Details on this clonotype: A much larger clone differs by one base, so this may be a read error. V gene TRBV6-5 combines with J gene TRBJ1-1, with a tentative D call TRBD1 (6 bases). With 2 bases removed from V and 1 base from J, the gap between germline ends came to 8 bases. Germline CDR1 and CDR2: MNHEY and SVGAGI. The CDR3 extends over 14 amino acids. CDR3 DNA sequence: TGTGCCAGCAGTTACGCACAGGGGAACACTGAAGCTTTCTTT. It is translated as CASSYAQGNTEAFF.

This clonotype was seen more than once but under ten times. The rearrangement uses TRBV14 and TRBJ1-3; no clear D gene. Looked up from germline, CDR1 is SGHDN and CDR2 is FVKESK. This CDR3 is 22 amino acids long. The V end lost 1 base, the J end lost 0 bases, and 28 bases lay between the germline ends. The CDR3 reads CASSQVNRGRMTESYSGNTIYF. CDR3 nucleotides: TGTGCCAGCAGCCAAGTAAATAGAGGGCGGATGACGGAAAGCTACTCTGGAAACACCATATATTTT.

The chain carries TRBV12-3 or TRBV12-4 and TRBJ2-5, with 8 bases lining up with TRBD2. V shed 3 bases and J 3 bases; nucleotides not matched to a gene: 6. The length of the CDR3 is 15 residues. In nucleotides, the CDR3 is TGTGCCAGCAGTTTTGGAGCGGGAGCAAAAGAGACCCAGTACTTC. Translating gives CASSFGAGAKETQYF.

This clonotype was recorded at least ten times. The V gene is TRBV7-2, the J gene TRBJ2-2, with D possibly being TRBD2 (6 bases). Per germline, CDR1 SGHTA and CDR2 FQGNSA. The V gene lost 5 bases and the J gene lost 1 base, with 8 bases spanning the gap. The CDR3 is 14 amino acids. The CDR3 reads CASSISGNTGELFF. DNA for the CDR3: TGTGCCAGCAGCATTAGCGGGAACACCGGGGAGCTGTTTTTT.

Of note for this clonotype: A much bigger clone sits one base away, suggesting this may be a read error. This is likely a read error, given that the CDR3 carries no conserved phenylalanine or tryptophan at its end. The J gene is TRBJ1-1, the V gene TRBV10-3; D remains unclear. V gave up 7 bases and J gave up 0 bases, with 12 bases separating them. Per the germline V gene, CDR1 is ENHRY and CDR2 is SYGVKD. This CDR3 contains 14 residues. CDR3 DNA sequence: TGTGCCATCACCCCCCCCCGGATGAACACTGAAGCTTTCCTT. Translated, it gives CAITPPRMNTEAFL.

At least ten counts were recorded for this clonotype. The chain couples TRBV6-1 to TRBJ1-2; 7 positions agree with TRBD1. The CDR3 extends over 12 amino acids. Per the germline V gene, CDR1 is MNHNS and CDR2 is SASEGT. V trimming: 5 bases; J trimming: 8 bases; junction bases outside the gene matches: 5. The CDR3 loop is CASSSGGRGYTF. In nucleotides, the CDR3 is TGTGCCAGCAGTTCAGGGGGAAGAGGCTACACCTTC.

The chain has TRBV20-1 and TRBJ2-2; perhaps TRBD1 as D (6 bases). Trimming took off 4 bases at V and 8 bases at J, with 8 bases between the two ends. CDR1 is DFQATT, CDR2 SNEGSKA, per germline (reference sequence). This CDR3 has 11 amino acids. Here the CDR3 reads CSATGEGELFF. The CDR3 DNA follows: TGCAGTGCTACAGGGGAGGGGGAGCTGTTTTTT.

The chain couples TRBV30 to TRBJ1-2; 12 positions match TRBD1. V shed 6 bases and J 1 base; nucleotides not matched to a gene: 21. This CDR3 region has 20 residues. Germline CDR1 and CDR2: GTSNPN and SVGIG (reference sequence). CDR3 sequence reads: CACTSRLKGTGGRRNYGYTF. CDR3 nucleotide sequence: TGTGCCTGCACCAGTCGGCTGAAGGGGACAGGGGGCAGGCGTAACTATGGCTACACCTTC.

This clonotype has a count of ten or more. V is TRBV6-2 or TRBV6-3 and J is TRBJ1-1; possibly TRBD1 for D (5 bases). The V gene's germline CDR1 is MNHEY and CDR2 SVGEGT. V lost 4 bases, J lost 1 base, and 19 bases lay in between. The CDR3 has 17 amino acids. The CDR3 nucleotides are TGTGCCAGCAGTTTCCCGGGGGTCGGACACCAGAACACTGAAGCTTTCTTT. Translated: CASSFPGVGHQNTEAFF.

Only a few counts were recorded for this clonotype. The J gene is TRBJ2-1, the V gene TRBV7-3; D might be TRBD2 (5 bases). V gave up 5 bases and J gave up 5 bases, with 16 bases separating them. This CDR3 comprises 15 residues. From germline, CDR1 is SGHTA and CDR2 FQGTGA. The CDR3 bases are TGTGCCAGCAGCCCCCTCTTGAGGGCCGACAATGAGCAGTTCTTC. Its protein product is CASSPLLRADNEQFF.

Worth noting for this clonotype: This may be a read error: a much more frequent sequence differs by one nucleotide. J is TRBJ1-2 and V is TRBV7-2; D may be TRBD1 (6 bases). CDR1 and CDR2 from the germline V gene are SGHTA and FQGNSA. V lost 0 bases and J 4 bases, leaving 9 bases between the germline ends. CDR3 length: 14 amino acids. This CDR3 reads CASSLAGGFYGYTF. CDR3 DNA sequence: TGTGCCAGCAGCTTAGCAGGGGGGTTCTATGGCTACACCTTC.

The chain is built from TRBV6-1 and TRBJ2-1; 11 nucleotides match TRBD2. The germline V gene encodes CDR1 MNHNS and CDR2 SASEGT. V lost 11 bases, J lost 3 bases, and 3 bases stayed unmatched. This CDR3 has 13 residues. DNA of the CDR3: TGTGCCGGCACTAGCGGGAGCTACAATGAGCAGTTCTTC. Its protein is CAGTSGSYNEQFF.

This clonotype was recorded at least ten times. For the CDR3, the DNA is TGCAGTGCTAGAGTTGTACAGGGGGAAGAGACCCAGTACTTC. Translated, it gives CSARVVQGEETQYF. The chain combines TRBV20-1 with TRBJ2-5; 8 bases are a match to TRBD1. The CDR3 has 14 residues. Germline V gene lookup returns CDR1 DFQATT and CDR2 SNEGSKA (reference sequence). V trimming: 1 base; J trimming: 3 bases; junction bases outside the gene matches: 4.

This clonotype was seen a few times. The chain carries TRBV30 and TRBJ2-5; TRBD1 is a possible D gene (6 bases). V was cut by 4 bases and J by 5 bases, with 14 bases left in between. Germline V CDR1 and CDR2: GTSNPN, SVGIG (reference sequence). This CDR3 has 13 residues. Here the CDR3 reads CAWNLQGGETQYF. CDR3 bases: TGTGCCTGGAATCTACAGGGCGGGGAGACCCAGTACTTC.

The V and J genes are TRBV20-1 and TRBJ2-1; no definite D call. Germline V CDR1 and CDR2: DFQATT, SNEGSKA (reference sequence). This CDR3 contains 11 residues. V lost 7 bases and J lost 6, with 10 bases in between. CDR3 sequence (DNA): TGCAGTGGCACGGTTGGCAATGAGCAGTTCTTC. This gives the protein CSGTVGNEQFF.

The chain joins TRBV13 to TRBJ2-7; unclear D gene. V was clipped by 5 bases and J by 2 bases, with 10 bases between them. The CDR3 has 13 residues. Germline V gene sequence: CDR1 PRHDT, CDR2 FYEKMQ (reference sequence). The CDR3 region is CASSPGGTYEQYF. The CDR3 bases are TGTGCCAGCAGCCCCGGCGGAACCTACGAGCAGTACTTC.

In its sample, this clonotype was seen many times. The chain is built from TRBV28 and TRBJ2-2, with D unresolved. V gave up 5 bases and J gave up 7 bases, with 11 bases separating them. The length of the CDR3 is 13 residues. CDR1 is MDHEN, CDR2 SYDVKM, per germline. In DNA, the CDR3 is TGTGCCAGCAGTGACCAAACTGGCGGGGAGCTGTTTTTT. Translation: CASSDQTGGELFF.

This clonotype was picked up a small number of times. This chain uses TRBV20-1 with TRBJ2-1, with 12 bases identical to TRBD2. Germline CDR1 DFQATT, CDR2 SNEGSKA (reference sequence). CDR3 length: 14 residues. V shed 6 bases and J 8 bases; nucleotides not matched to a gene: 8. CDR3 sequence: CSARASGRAHEQFF. CDR3 nucleotide sequence: TGCAGTGCCCGTGCTAGCGGGAGGGCCCATGAGCAGTTCTTC.

This clonotype has at least ten counts. The rearrangement joins TRBV24-1 to TRBJ2-7; no firm D call. CDR1 KGHDR and CDR2 SFDVKD come from the germline V gene. The CDR3 consists of 16 residues. Trimming took 4 bases from V and 1 from J, leaving 16 bases between them. The CDR3, as DNA: TGTGCCACCAGTGACCCTCCAGGAGTCGGATCCTACGAGCAGTACTTC. Translating it yields CATSDPPGVGSYEQYF.

This sequence joins TRBV3-1 and TRBJ2-2; 9 nucleotides agree with TRBD1. Per the germline V gene, CDR1 is LGHDT and CDR2 is YNNKEL (reference sequence). The CDR3 is 15 amino acids. V trimming: 3 bases; J trimming: 5 bases; junction bases outside the gene matches: 4. The chain's CDR3 is CASSHRTGETGELFF. CDR3 DNA sequence: TGTGCCAGCAGCCACCGGACAGGGGAGACCGGGGAGCTGTTTTTT.

This clonotype has just a few counts. This chain uses TRBV13 with TRBJ1-1, with 12 bases identical to TRBD1. Unmatched junction bases numbered 8, after V lost 4 bases and J lost 11 bases. The CDR3 is made up of 14 amino acids. Germline lookup yields CDR1 PRHDT and CDR2 FYEKMQ (reference sequence). CDR3 nucleotides: TGTGCCAGCAGCTCGGGACAGGGGGCAAGGACGGCTTTCTTT. It codes for CASSSGQGARTAFF. Filled out from reference TRBV13 and TRBJ1-1, the complete variable domain reads AAGVIQSPRHLIKEKRETATLKCYPIPRHDTVYWYQQGPGQDPQFLISFYEKMQSDKGSIPDRFSAQQFSDYHSELNMSSLELGDSALYFCASSSGQGARTAFFGQGTRLTVV.